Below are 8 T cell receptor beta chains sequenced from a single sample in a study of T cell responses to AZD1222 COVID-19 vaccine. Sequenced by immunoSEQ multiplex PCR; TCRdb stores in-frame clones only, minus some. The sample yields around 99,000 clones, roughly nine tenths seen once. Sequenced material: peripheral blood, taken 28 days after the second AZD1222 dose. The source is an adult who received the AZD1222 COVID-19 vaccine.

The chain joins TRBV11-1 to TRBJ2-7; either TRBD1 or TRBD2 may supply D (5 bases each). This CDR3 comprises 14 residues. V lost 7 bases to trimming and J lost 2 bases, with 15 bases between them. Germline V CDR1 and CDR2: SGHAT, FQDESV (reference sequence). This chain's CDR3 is CASTLGTQTYEQYF. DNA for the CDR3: TGTGCCAGCACGCTCGGGACGCAAACCTACGAGCAGTACTTC.

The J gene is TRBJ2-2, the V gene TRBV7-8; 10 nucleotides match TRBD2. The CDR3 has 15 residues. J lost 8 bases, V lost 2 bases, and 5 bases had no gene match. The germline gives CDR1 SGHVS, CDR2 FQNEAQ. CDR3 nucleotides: TGTGCCAGCAGCTTAAAAGCGGGAGGGTCGGGGGAGCTGTTTTTT. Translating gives CASSLKAGGSGELFF.

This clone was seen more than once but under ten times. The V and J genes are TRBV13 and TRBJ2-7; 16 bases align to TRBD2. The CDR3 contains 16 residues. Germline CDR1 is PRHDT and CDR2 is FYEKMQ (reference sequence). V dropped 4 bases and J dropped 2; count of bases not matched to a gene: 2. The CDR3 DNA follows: TGTGCCAGCAGCTCGGGACTAGCGGGAGGGCCCTACGAGCAGTACTTC. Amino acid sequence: CASSSGLAGGPYEQYF.

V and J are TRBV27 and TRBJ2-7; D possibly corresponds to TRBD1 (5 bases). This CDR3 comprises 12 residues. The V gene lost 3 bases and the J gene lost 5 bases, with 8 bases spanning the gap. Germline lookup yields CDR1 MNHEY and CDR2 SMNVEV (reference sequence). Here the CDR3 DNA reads TGTGCCAGCAGTTTGTTAGGGGACGAGCAGTACTTC. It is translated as CASSLLGDEQYF.

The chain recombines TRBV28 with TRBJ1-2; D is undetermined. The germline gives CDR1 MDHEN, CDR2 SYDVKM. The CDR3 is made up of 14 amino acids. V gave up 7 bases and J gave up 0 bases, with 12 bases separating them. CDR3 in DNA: TGTGCCAGCACCCCACAGCGAGCTAACTATGGCTACACCTTC. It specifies CASTPQRANYGYTF.

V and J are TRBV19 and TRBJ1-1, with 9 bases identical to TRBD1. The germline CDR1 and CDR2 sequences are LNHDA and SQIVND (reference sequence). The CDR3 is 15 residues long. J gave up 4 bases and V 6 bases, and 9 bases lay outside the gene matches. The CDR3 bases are TGTGCCAGTAGGATCGGGACAGGGATGGGCACTGAAGCTTTCTTT. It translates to CASRIGTGMGTEAFF.

CDR3 loop: CSGATAEKLFF. CDR3 DNA: TGCAGCGGGGCCACAGCCGAAAAACTGTTTTTT. The chain links TRBV29-1 to TRBJ1-4; no definite D call. CDR3 length equals 11 residues. CDR1 and CDR2 (germline): SQVTM, ANQGSEA. V lost 7 bases and J lost 8, with 11 bases in between.

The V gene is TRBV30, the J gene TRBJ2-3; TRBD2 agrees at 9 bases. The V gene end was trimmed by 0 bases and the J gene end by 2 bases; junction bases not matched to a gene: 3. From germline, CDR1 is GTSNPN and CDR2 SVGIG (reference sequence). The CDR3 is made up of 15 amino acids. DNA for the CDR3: TGTGCCTGGAGTGTAGCGGGAGGAGTCACAGATACGCAGTATTTT. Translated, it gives CAWSVAGGVTDTQYF.